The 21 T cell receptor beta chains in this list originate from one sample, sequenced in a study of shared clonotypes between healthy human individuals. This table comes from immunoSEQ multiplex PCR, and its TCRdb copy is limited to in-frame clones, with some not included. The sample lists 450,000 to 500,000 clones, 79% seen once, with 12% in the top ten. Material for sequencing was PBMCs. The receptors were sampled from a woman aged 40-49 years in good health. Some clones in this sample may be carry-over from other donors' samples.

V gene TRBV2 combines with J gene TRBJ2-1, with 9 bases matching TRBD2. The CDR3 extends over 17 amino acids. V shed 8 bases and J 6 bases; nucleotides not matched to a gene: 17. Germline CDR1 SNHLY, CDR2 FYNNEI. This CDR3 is CASLRLSGAGGSNEQFF. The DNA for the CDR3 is TGTGCCAGCCTTCGGTTGTCAGGAGCGGGAGGTTCCAATGAGCAGTTCTTC.

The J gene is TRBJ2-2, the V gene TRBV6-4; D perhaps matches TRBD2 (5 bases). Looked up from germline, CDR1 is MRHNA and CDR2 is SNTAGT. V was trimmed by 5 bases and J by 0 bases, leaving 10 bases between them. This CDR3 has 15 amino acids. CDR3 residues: CASSPSRSNTGELFF. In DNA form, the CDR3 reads TGTGCCAGCAGTCCTAGCCGTTCGAACACCGGGGAGCTGTTTTTT.

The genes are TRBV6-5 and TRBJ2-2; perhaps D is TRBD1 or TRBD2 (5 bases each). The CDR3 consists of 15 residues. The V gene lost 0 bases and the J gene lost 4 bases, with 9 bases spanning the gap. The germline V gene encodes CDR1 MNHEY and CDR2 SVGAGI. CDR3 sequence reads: CASSYSGDPTGELFF. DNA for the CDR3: TGTGCCAGCAGTTACTCGGGGGACCCCACCGGGGAGCTGTTTTTT.

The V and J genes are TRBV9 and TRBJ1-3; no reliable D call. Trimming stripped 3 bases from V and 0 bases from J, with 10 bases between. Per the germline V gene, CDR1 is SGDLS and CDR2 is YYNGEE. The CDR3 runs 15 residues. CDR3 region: CASSDRLGSGNTIYF. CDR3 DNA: TGTGCCAGCAGCGATCGATTGGGCTCTGGAAACACCATATATTTT.

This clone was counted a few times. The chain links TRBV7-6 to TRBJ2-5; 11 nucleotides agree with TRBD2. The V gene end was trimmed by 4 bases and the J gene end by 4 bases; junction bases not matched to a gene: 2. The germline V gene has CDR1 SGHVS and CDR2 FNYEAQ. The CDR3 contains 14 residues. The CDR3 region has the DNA TGTGCCAGCAGCTCCGGACTAGCGGGAGAGACCCAGTACTTC. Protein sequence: CASSSGLAGETQYF.

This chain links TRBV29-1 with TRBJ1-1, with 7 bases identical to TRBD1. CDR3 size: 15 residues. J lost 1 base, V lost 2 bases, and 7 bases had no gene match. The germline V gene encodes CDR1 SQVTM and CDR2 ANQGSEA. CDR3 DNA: TGCAGCGTTGAAAGACAGGGAATGGGGAACACTGAAGCTTTCTTT. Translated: CSVERQGMGNTEAFF.

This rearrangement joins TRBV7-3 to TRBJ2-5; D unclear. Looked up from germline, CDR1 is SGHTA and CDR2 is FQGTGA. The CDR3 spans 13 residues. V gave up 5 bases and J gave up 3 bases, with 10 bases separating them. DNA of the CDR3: TGTGCCAGCAGCCACCGGGCTAAAGAGACCCAGTACTTC. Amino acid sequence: CASSHRAKETQYF.

The CDR3 protein is CASKWSVDTGELFF. DNA of the CDR3: TGTGCCAGTAAGTGGAGTGTGGACACCGGGGAGCTGTTTTTT. This chain links TRBV19 with TRBJ2-2; D is unclear. Trimming cost V 7 bases and J 3 bases, with 12 bases left between them. CDR1 is LNHDA, CDR2 SQIVND, per germline (reference sequence). This CDR3 has 14 residues.

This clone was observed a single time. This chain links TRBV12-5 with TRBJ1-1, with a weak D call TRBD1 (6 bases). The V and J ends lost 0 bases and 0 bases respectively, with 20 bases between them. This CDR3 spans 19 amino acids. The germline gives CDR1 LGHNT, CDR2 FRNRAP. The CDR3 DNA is TGTGCTAGTGGTTTGGTACTTATCCCCGGGGGCCTCATGAACACTGAAGCTTTCTTT. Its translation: CASGLVLIPGGLMNTEAFF.

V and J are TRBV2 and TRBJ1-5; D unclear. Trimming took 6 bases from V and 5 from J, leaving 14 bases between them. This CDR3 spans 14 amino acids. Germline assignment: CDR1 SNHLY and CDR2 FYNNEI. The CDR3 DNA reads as TGTGCCAGCAGCGCGATAATGGGCGATCAGCCCCAGCATTTT. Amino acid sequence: CASSAIMGDQPQHF.

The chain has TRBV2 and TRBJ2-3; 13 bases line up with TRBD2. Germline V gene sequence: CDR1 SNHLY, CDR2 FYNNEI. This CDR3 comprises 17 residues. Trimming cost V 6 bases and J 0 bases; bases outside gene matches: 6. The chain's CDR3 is CASRGGTSGASTDTQYF. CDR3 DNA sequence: TGTGCCAGCAGAGGTGGGACTAGCGGGGCTAGCACAGATACGCAGTATTTT.

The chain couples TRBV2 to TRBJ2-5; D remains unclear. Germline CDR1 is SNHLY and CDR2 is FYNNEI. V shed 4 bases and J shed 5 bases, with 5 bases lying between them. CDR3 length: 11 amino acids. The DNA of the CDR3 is TGTGCCAGCAGTGTCAGTGAGACCCAGTACTTC. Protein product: CASSVSETQYF.

CDR3 nucleotide sequence: TGTGCCAGCTCACCCGACAGGGGGTATACCGTCTATGGCTACACCTTC. Amino acids: CASSPDRGYTVYGYTF. The chain has TRBV18 and TRBJ1-2; 9 bases fit TRBD1. Germline lookup yields CDR1 KGHSH and CDR2 LQKENI. J gave up 4 bases and V 3 bases, and 9 bases lay outside the gene matches. CDR3 length: 16 amino acids. Supplemented by reference TRBV18 and TRBJ1-2, the full variable domain reads NAGVMQNPRHLVRRRGQEARLRCSPMKGHSHVYWYRQLPEEGLKFMVYLQKENIIDESGMPKERFSAEFPKEGPSILRIQQVVRGDSAAYFCASSPDRGYTVYGYTFGSGTRLTVV.

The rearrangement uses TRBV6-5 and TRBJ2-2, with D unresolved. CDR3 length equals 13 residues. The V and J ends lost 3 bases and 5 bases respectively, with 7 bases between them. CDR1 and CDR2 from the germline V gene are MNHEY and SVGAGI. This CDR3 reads CASSYIETGELFF. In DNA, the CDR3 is TGTGCCAGCAGTTATATAGAGACCGGGGAGCTGTTTTTT.

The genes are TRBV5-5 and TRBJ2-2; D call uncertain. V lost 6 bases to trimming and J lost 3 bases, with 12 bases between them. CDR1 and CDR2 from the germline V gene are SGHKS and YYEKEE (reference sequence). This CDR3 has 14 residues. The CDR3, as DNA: TGTGCCAGCAACCTTACTACCGACACCGGGGAGCTGTTTTTT. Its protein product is CASNLTTDTGELFF.

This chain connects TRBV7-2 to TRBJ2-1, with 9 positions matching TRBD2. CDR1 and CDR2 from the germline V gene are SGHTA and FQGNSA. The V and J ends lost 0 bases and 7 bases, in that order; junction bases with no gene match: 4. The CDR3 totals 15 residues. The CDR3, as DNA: TGTGCCAGCAGCTTAGCCAGCGGGAGGAGAAATGAGCAGTTCTTC. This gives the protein CASSLASGRRNEQFF.

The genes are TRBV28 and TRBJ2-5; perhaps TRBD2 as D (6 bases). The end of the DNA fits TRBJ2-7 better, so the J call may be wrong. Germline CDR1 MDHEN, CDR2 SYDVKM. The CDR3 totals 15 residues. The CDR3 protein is CASRGGPDGTYEQYF. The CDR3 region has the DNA TGTGCCAGCCGCGGAGGGCCGGACGGAACCTACGAGCAGTACTTC.

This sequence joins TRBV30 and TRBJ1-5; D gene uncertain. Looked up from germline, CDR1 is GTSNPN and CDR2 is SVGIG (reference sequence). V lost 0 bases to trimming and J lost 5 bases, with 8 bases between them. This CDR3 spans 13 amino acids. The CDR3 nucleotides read TGTGCCTGGAGTGTAGCGGATCATCAGCCCCAGCATTTT. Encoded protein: CAWSVADHQPQHF.

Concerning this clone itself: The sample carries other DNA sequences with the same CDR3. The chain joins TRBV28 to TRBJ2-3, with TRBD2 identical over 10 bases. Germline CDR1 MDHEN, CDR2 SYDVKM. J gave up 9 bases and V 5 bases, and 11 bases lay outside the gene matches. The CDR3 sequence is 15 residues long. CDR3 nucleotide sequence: TGTGCCAGCAGTCCTCCAGCGGGAGGGCTTGGCACGCAGTATTTT. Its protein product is CASSPPAGGLGTQYF. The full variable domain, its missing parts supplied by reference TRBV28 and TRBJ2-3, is DVKVTQSSRYLVKRTGEKVFLECVQDMDHENMFWYRQDPGLGLRLIYFSYDVKMKEKGDIPEGYSVSREKKERFSLILESASTNQTSMYLCASSPPAGGLGTQYFGPGTRLTVL.

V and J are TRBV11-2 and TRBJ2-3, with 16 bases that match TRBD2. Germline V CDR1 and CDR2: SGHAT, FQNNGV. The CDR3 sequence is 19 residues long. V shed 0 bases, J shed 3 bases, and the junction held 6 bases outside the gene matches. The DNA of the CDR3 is TGTGCCAGCAGCTTAGATCTGGGACTAGCGGGAGGGCTTACAGATACGCAGTATTTT. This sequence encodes CASSLDLGLAGGLTDTQYF.

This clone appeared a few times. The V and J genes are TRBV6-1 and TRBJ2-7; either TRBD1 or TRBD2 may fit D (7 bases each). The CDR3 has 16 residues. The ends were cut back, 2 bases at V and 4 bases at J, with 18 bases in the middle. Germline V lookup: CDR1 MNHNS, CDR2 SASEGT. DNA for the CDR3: TGTGCCAGCAGTGAAATAGCGGGCAGGGGGTCGTACGAGCAGTACTTC. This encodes CASSEIAGRGSYEQYF.